Below, 10 T cell receptor beta chains from the same sample are listed, as sequenced in a study of blood T cells in healthy people across ages. Using a J-beta primer mix together with a sample-barcoded 5' primer, a second PCR was run for 7 to 11 cycles. TCRdb passed the 5' RACE reads through MiXCR, listing each CDR3 protein once. The sample consists of about 1.8 million distinct CDR3 sequences, roughly 49% of them appearing once. The source material was blood. The receptors originated from a woman aged 40 to 49 in good health.

The rearrangement uses TRBV29-1 and TRBJ1-2, with 7 bases lining up with TRBD1. This CDR3 is built from 15 residues. Looked up from germline, CDR1 is SQVTM and CDR2 is ANQGSEA. With 3 bases clipped from V and 4 bases from J, the junction kept 11 bases outside the gene matches. This CDR3 is CSVDLSGGIGYGYTF. The CDR3 coding sequence is TGCAGCGTTGATTTATCAGGGGGAATTGGCTATGGCTACACCTTC.

This clonotype was recorded many times. The chain is built from TRBV5-1 and TRBJ2-1, with 9 bases identical to TRBD2. V trimming: 4 bases; J trimming: 1 base; junction bases outside the gene matches: 3. Germline CDR1 SGHRS, CDR2 YFSETQ. This CDR3 has 15 residues. The CDR3 is CASSGSGGSYNEQFF. The CDR3 bases are TGCGCCAGCAGCGGCAGCGGGGGGTCCTACAATGAGCAGTTCTTC.

A few counts support this clonotype. This sequence joins TRBV4-2 and TRBJ2-2; D is unresolved. Looked up from germline, CDR1 is LGHNA and CDR2 is YNFKEQ. CDR3 size: 16 residues. The V gene lost 0 bases and the J gene lost 0 bases, with 8 bases spanning the gap. The CDR3 spells CASSQERASNTGELFF. The CDR3 nucleotides are TGTGCCAGCAGCCAAGAACGAGCTTCGAACACCGGGGAGCTGTTTTTT.

V and J are TRBV27 and TRBJ2-7; a possible D gene is TRBD1 (6 bases). Per the germline V gene, CDR1 is MNHEY and CDR2 is SMNVEV (reference sequence). V shed 7 bases and J shed 2 bases, with 9 bases lying between them. This CDR3 is built from 12 residues. CDR3 nucleotides: TGTGCCAGCAAGGCAGGGGCCTACGAGCAGTACTTC. Its translation: CASKAGAYEQYF.

CDR3 DNA: TGCGCCAGCAGCCAAGGGCCGGGGGAAGATACGCAGTATTTT. Translation gives CASSQGPGEDTQYF. The genes are TRBV4-3 and TRBJ2-3, with a possible D match to TRBD2 (6 bases). This CDR3 contains 14 residues. Germline V CDR1 and CDR2: LGHNA, YSLEER. Trimming took off 1 base at V and 5 bases at J, with 10 bases between the two ends.

This clonotype was counted many times. This rearrangement joins TRBV7-9 to TRBJ1-2; 7 bases are a match to TRBD1. The V segment lost 6 bases and the J segment 6 bases; nucleotides outside the gene matches: 10. CDR1 is SEHNR, CDR2 FQNEAQ, per germline (reference sequence). The CDR3 runs to 14 residues. CDR3 DNA: TGTGCCAGCAGTCGGGGACAGAGCTTACATGGCTACACCTTC. Translation gives CASSRGQSLHGYTF. The complete variable domain, with remaining parts taken from reference TRBV7-9 and TRBJ1-2, reads DTGVSQNPRHKITKRGQNVTFRCDPISEHNRLYWYRQTLGQGPEFLTYFQNEAQLEKSRLLSDRFSAERPKGSFSTLEIQRTEQGDSAMYLCASSRGQSLHGYTFGSGTRLTVV.

CDR3 loop: CASTSPLSSYNEQFF. The DNA of the CDR3 is TGTGCCAGCACCTCTCCACTGAGCTCCTACAATGAGCAGTTCTTC. The chain has TRBV5-5 and TRBJ2-1; D is uncertain. Trimming cost V 6 bases and J 0 bases, with 13 bases left between them. Germline V gives CDR1 SGHKS, CDR2 YYEKEE (reference sequence). The CDR3 totals 15 residues. Full variable domain (remainder filled in from reference TRBV5-5 and TRBJ2-1): DAGVTQSPTHLIKTRGQQVTLRCSPISGHKSVSWYQQVLGQGPQFIFQYYEKEERGRGNFPDRFSARQFPNYSSELNVNALLLGDSALYLCASTSPLSSYNEQFFGPGTRLTVL.

The chain uses TRBV25-1 and TRBJ2-5, with D unresolved. V lost 2 bases, J lost 2 bases, and 12 bases lay in between. CDR3 length equals 15 residues. Per germline, CDR1 MGHDK and CDR2 SYGVNS. The CDR3 region has the DNA TGTGCCAGCAGTGAACAAGTACAGATTCAAGAGACCCAGTACTTC. Amino acids: CASSEQVQIQETQYF. The full variable domain, rest sourced from reference TRBV25-1 and TRBJ2-5, is EADIYQTPRYLVIGTGKKITLECSQTMGHDKMYWYQQDPGMELHLIHYSYGVNSTEKGDLSSESTVSRIRTEHFPLTLESARPSHTSQYLCASSEQVQIQETQYFGPGTRLLVL.

A few counts support this clonotype. This chain connects TRBV7-9 to TRBJ2-6; TRBD1 aligns across 10 bases. The CDR3 totals 20 residues. The V segment lost 7 bases and the J segment 3 bases; nucleotides outside the gene matches: 18. Germline lookup yields CDR1 SEHNR and CDR2 FQNEAQ (reference sequence). The CDR3 sequence is CASTIPNSGTGAIGANVLTF. DNA for the CDR3: TGTGCCAGCACCATTCCGAATAGTGGGACAGGGGCGATTGGGGCCAACGTCCTGACTTTC.

The chain is built from TRBV29-1 and TRBJ2-1; 12 bases agree with TRBD2. Looked up from germline, CDR1 is SQVTM and CDR2 is ANQGSEA. The trim removed 6 bases at V and 8 bases at J, leaving 8 bases unmatched. CDR3 length: 14 residues. The CDR3 here is CSVILAGGPYEQFF. In DNA form, the CDR3 reads TGCAGCGTGATTCTAGCGGGGGGGCCTTATGAGCAGTTCTTC.